The clone carrying this T cell receptor (beta chain) has more than one count but fewer than ten. The antigen is not known. TCRdb itself ran the 5' RACE reads through MiXCR, one entry per CDR3 protein. The sample lists more than 650,000 distinct CDR3 sequences, about 11% occurring once. This record comes from a study of CD8 T cells in ankylosing spondylitis. The CDR3 extends over 16 amino acids. Germline loops: CDR1 MNHEY, CDR2 SVGEGT. V shed 2 bases and J 3 bases; nucleotides not matched to a gene: 5. Study-level findings and limits: Characteristic of ankylosing spondylitis blood, it appeared, was a TCR beta motif comprising several highly homologous variants.

What was sequenced was blood, either unsorted or a sorted T cell fraction (not recorded which). This receptor was identified in a male donor with ankylosing spondylitis. The V gene is TRBV6-2 or TRBV6-3, the J gene TRBJ2-5; TRBD2 aligns across 11 bases. CDR3 region: CASSYGLAGGEETQYF. The DNA for the CDR3 is TGTGCCAGCAGTTACGGGCTAGCGGGGGGAGAAGAGACCCAGTACTTC.